One and the same sample provided the 10 T cell receptor beta chains below, sequenced in a study of blood T cell repertoires in COVID-19. Method: immunoSEQ multiplex PCR; TCRdb's copy keeps in-frame clones and lacks some. The repertoire holds a few hundred thousand clones, 80% to 90% seen once, with 2.9% in the top ten. The material sequenced was peripheral blood. These receptor sequences come from a man aged 50-60 years who had recovered from COVID-19.

V gene TRBV11-2 combines with J gene TRBJ2-2; TRBD2 matches 9 bases. Looked up from germline, CDR1 is SGHAT and CDR2 is FQNNGV. The J segment lost 2 bases and the V segment lost 5 bases, leaving 6 bases of the junction unmatched. This CDR3 spans 16 amino acids. The CDR3 is CASSRGTSLNTGELFF. CDR3 nucleotide sequence: TGTGCCAGCAGCAGAGGGACTAGCCTTAACACCGGGGAGCTGTTTTTT. Variable domain in full (rest from reference TRBV11-2 and TRBJ2-2): EAGVAQSPRYKIIEKRQSVAFWCNPISGHATLYWYQQILGQGPKLLIQFQNNGVVDDSQLPKDRFSAERLKGVDSTLKIQPAKLEDSAVYLCASSRGTSLNTGELFFGEGSRLTVL.

The V and J genes are TRBV7-9 and TRBJ2-3; 9 positions match TRBD2. The CDR3 runs to 17 residues. Germline V CDR1 and CDR2: SEHNR, FQNEAQ (reference sequence). V was clipped by 4 bases and J by 1 base; unmatched bases: 9. The CDR3 spells CASSSFQRTSGTDTQYF. The CDR3, as DNA: TGTGCCAGCAGCTCCTTCCAGAGGACTAGCGGCACAGATACGCAGTATTTT.

V is TRBV18 and J is TRBJ2-7, with D unresolved. Trimming pared 4 bases from V and 0 bases from J, leaving 10 bases between. Germline CDR1 KGHSH, CDR2 LQKENI. The CDR3 is made up of 14 amino acids. The DNA for the CDR3 is TGTGCCAGCTCACAGACAACCATCTCCTACGAGCAGTACTTC. This codes for CASSQTTISYEQYF.

The V and J genes are TRBV11-2 and TRBJ2-2; TRBD2 aligns across 12 bases. Losses at the gene ends were 4 bases for V and 2 bases for J; bases not matched to a gene: 11. The CDR3 is made up of 19 amino acids. CDR1 is SGHAT, CDR2 FQNNGV, per germline. CDR3 nucleotide sequence: TGTGCCAGCAGCTCGGGCCCTAGCGGGAGGGCCTTTAACACCGGGGAGCTGTTTTTT. Amino acid sequence: CASSSGPSGRAFNTGELFF.

The chain links TRBV5-1 to TRBJ2-7, with 12 positions matching TRBD1. V dropped 5 bases and J dropped 5; count of bases not matched to a gene: 8. CDR1 SGHRS and CDR2 YFSETQ come from the germline V gene. This CDR3 region has 15 residues. The CDR3 sequence is CASSLTGTGGDEQYF. The CDR3 DNA follows: TGCGCCAGCAGTCTGACCGGGACAGGGGGCGACGAGCAGTACTTC.

The chain uses TRBV28 and TRBJ2-2; 8 nucleotides align to TRBD1. The germline V gene encodes CDR1 MDHEN and CDR2 SYDVKM. J lost 4 bases, V lost 7 bases, and 5 bases had no gene match. The CDR3 loop spans 14 amino acids. CDR3 region: CASITGGVTGELFF. The DNA of the CDR3 is TGTGCCAGCATTACAGGGGGAGTCACCGGGGAGCTGTTTTTT.

The chain uses TRBV28 and TRBJ2-4, with D possibly being TRBD2 (6 bases). Germline CDR1 is MDHEN and CDR2 is SYDVKM. CDR3 length: 17 amino acids. V was cut by 5 bases and J by 7 bases, with 24 bases left in between. CDR3 nucleotides: TGTGCCAGCAGTCCCAACGGGACTGGCAAAAAGCGGAACATTCAGTACTTC. Its translation is CASSPNGTGKKRNIQYF.

J is TRBJ2-7 and V is TRBV12-2; the D call TRBD1 from the table was never checked on the DNA. TRBV12-2 is annotated as a pseudogene. The length of the CDR3 is 17 residues. The CDR3 sequence is CASRLVFNDRGRNEQYF. CDR3 DNA sequence: TGTGCAAGTCGCTTAGTATTTAACGACAGGGGGAGAAACGAGCAGTACTTC.

The chain carries TRBV3-1 (or the pseudogene TRBV3-2) and TRBJ2-1; D may be TRBD2 (5 bases). CDR1 is LGHDT, CDR2 YNNKEL, per germline (reference sequence). CDR3 length equals 14 residues. V lost 4 bases to trimming and J lost 8 bases, with 15 bases between them. DNA for the CDR3: TGTGCCAGCAGCCGGAGAGGGTTACAATATGAGCAGTTCTTC. Protein: CASSRRGLQYEQFF.

The chain is built from TRBV5-1 and TRBJ2-7; 11 bases are a match to TRBD2. Trimming cost V 1 base and J 2 bases; bases outside gene matches: 5. The CDR3 has 16 residues. The germline CDR1 and CDR2 sequences are SGHRS and YFSETQ. CDR3 nucleotide sequence: TGCGCCAGCAGCTTGCCGGGACTAGCGGACCCCTACGAGCAGTACTTC. Protein sequence: CASSLPGLADPYEQYF. Filled out from reference TRBV5-1 and TRBJ2-7, the complete variable domain reads KAGVTQTPRYLIKTRGQQVTLSCSPISGHRSVSWYQQTPGQGLQFLFEYFSETQRNKGNFPGRFSGRQFSNSRSEMNVSTLELGDSALYLCASSLPGLADPYEQYFGPGTRLTVT.